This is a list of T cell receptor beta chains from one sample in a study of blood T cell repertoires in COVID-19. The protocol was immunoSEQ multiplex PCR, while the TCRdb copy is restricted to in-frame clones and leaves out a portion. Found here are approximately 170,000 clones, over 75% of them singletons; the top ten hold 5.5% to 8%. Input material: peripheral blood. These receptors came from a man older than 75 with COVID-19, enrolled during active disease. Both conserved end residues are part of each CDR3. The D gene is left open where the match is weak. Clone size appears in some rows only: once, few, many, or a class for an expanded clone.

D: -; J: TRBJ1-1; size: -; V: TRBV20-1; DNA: TGCAGTGCTAGTCCCGGACTGGCCTACACTGAAGCTTTCTTT; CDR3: CSASPGLAYTEAFF
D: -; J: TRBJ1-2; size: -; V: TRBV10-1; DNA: TGCGCCAACTTTTCGGACTCCTATGGCTACACCTTC; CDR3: CANFSDSYGYTF
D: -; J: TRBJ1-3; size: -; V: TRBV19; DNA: TGTGCCAGTATTTTAAGCAGCAGGGACTCTGGAAACACCATATATTTT; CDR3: CASILSSRDSGNTIYF
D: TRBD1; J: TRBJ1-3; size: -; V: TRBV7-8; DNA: TGTGCCAGCAGCTCCAGGGGGCCCTCTGGAAACACCATATATTTT; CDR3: CASSSRGPSGNTIYF
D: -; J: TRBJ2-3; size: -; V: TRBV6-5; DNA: TGTGCCAGCAGTTTCGTACGGGGGAGCACAGATACGCAGTATTTT; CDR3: CASSFVRGSTDTQYF
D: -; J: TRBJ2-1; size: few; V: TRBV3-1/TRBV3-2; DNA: TGTGCCAGCAGCTCCGGACACGATTCCTACAATGAGCAGTTCTTC; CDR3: CASSSGHDSYNEQFF
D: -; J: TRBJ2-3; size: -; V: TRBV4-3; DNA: TGCGCCAGCAGCCAAGATTCTGGAGCATCAGATACGCAGTATTTT; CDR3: CASSQDSGASDTQYF
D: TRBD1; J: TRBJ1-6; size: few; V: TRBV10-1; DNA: TGCGCCAGCGGGACAGGGAATAATTCACCCCTCCACTTT; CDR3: CASGTGNNSPLHF
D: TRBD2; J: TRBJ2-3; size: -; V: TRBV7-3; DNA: TGTGCCAGCAGCTTAAAAGTACAGCGGGGGAGCACAGATACGCAGTATTTT; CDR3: CASSLKVQRGSTDTQYF
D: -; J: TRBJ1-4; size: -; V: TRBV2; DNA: TGTGCCAGCACACAGGGTAGACAGAACAATGAAAAACTGTTTTTT; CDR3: CASTQGRQNNEKLFF
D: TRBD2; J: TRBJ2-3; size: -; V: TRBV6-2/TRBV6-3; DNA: TGTGCCAGCAGTTCCTGGACTAGCGGGGGAGGGGATACGCAGTATTTT; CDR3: CASSSWTSGGGDTQYF
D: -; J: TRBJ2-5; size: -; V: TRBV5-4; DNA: TGTGCCAGCAGCTTGGGTGGCGGGCGAAGAGAGACCCAGTACTTC; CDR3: CASSLGGGRRETQYF
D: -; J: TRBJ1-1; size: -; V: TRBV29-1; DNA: TGCAGCGTTGCGTTTAGGAACACTGAAGCTTTCTTT; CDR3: CSVAFRNTEAFF
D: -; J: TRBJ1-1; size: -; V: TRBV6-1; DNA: TGTGCCAGCAGTGAAGTGGGCAGAATTGAAGCTTTCTTT; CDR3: CASSEVGRIEAFF
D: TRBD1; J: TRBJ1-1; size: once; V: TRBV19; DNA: TGTGCCAGTAGTTACAGGGGCCTGACACTGAACACTGAAGCTTTCTTT; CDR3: CASSYRGLTLNTEAFF
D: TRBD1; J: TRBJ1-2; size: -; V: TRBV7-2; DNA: TGTGCCAGCAGCTTAGGTCTGCGGCAGGGGGTCGGTGGCTACACCTTC; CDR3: CASSLGLRQGVGGYTF
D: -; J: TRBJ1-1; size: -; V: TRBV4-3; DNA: TGCGCCAGCAGCCAAGATAAGAGCGGGGTTTCGGGTACTGAAGCTTTCTTT; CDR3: CASSQDKSGVSGTEAFF
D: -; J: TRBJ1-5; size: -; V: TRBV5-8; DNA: TGTGCCAGCACCCCGAGGGGGAAGGGCAATCAGCCCCAGCATTTT; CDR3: CASTPRGKGNQPQHF
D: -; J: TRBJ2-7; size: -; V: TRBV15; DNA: TGTGCCACCAGCACCGCACGGGGGTCCTACGGGCAGTACTTC; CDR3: CATSTARGSYGQYF
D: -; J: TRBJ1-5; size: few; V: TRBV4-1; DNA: TGCGCCAGCAGCCTCATACCAGGGGGCAATCAGCCCCAGCATTTT; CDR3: CASSLIPGGNQPQHF
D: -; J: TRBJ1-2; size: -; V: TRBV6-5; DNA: TGTGCCAGCAGTCCGGACAGCTATGGCTACACCTTC; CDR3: CASSPDSYGYTF
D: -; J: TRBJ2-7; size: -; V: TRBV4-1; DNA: TGCGCCAGCAGCCACCCGGGTTCGAGCTCCTACGAGCAGTACTTC; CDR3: CASSHPGSSSYEQYF
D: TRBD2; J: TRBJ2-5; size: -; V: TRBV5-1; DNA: TGCGCCAGCAGCTTGGCTAGCGGGGGGGCGGAGACCCAGTACTTC; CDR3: CASSLASGGAETQYF
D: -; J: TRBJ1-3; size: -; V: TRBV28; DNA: TGTGCCAGCAGTTTATACGGCGGGACCATATATTTT; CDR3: CASSLYGGTIYF
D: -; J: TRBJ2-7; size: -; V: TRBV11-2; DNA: TGTGCCAGCAGCTTAGTTCCGGCCTACGAGCAGTACTTC; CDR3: CASSLVPAYEQYF
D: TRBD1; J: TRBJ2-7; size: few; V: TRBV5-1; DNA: TGCGCCAGCAGCTGGGCCCCAAAACAGGGGAAATACTACGAGCAGTACTTC; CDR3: CASSWAPKQGKYYEQYF
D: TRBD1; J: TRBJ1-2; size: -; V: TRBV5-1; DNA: TGCGCCAGCAGCTTGCGACAGGGGGATGGCTACACCTTC; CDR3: CASSLRQGDGYTF
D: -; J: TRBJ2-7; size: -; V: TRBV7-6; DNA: TGTGCCAGCAGCTTAGGGTCAGGGGAACGCTACGAGCAGTACTTC; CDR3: CASSLGSGERYEQYF
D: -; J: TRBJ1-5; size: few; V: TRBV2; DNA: TGTGCCAGCAGTAGGCAGGGTAAGGGAGGCCAGCCCCAGCATTTT; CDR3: CASSRQGKGGQPQHF
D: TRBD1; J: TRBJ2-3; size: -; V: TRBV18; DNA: TGTGCCAGCTCACCATATCCCGGGACAGAATCCCTGGATACGCAGTATTTT; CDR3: CASSPYPGTESLDTQYF
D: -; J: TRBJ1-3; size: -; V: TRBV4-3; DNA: TGCGCCAGCAGCAACAGGGCAACTCCCAGAAACACCATATATTTT; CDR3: CASSNRATPRNTIYF
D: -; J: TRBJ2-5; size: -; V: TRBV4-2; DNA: TGTGCCAGCAGCCAAGATCTAACAACCGGGGGCCAAGAGACCCAGTACTTC; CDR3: CASSQDLTTGGQETQYF
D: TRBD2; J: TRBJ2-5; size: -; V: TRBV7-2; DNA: TGTGCCAGCGGATCTTGGGGGGGACAAGAGACCCAGTACTTC; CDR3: CASGSWGGQETQYF
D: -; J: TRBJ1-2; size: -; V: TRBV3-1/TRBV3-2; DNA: TGTGCCAGCAGCCAAACCTACAGCATTCTTGGCTATGGCTACACCTTC; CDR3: CASSQTYSILGYGYTF
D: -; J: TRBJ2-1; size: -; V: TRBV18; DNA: TGTGCCAGCTCACTGACAGACAGCAATGAGCAGTTCTTC; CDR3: CASSLTDSNEQFF
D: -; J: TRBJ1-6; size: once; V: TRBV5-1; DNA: TGCGCCAGCAGCCCGGAGGTCAATTCACCCCTCCACTTT; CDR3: CASSPEVNSPLHF
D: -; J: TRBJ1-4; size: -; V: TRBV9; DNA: TGTGCCAGCAGCGTAGACAGCTACCGAGAAAAACTGTTTTTT; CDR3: CASSVDSYREKLFF
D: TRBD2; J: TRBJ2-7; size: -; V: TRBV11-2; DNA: TGTGCCAGCAGCTCAGTAGCGGGAACCTACGAGCAGTACTTC; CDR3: CASSSVAGTYEQYF